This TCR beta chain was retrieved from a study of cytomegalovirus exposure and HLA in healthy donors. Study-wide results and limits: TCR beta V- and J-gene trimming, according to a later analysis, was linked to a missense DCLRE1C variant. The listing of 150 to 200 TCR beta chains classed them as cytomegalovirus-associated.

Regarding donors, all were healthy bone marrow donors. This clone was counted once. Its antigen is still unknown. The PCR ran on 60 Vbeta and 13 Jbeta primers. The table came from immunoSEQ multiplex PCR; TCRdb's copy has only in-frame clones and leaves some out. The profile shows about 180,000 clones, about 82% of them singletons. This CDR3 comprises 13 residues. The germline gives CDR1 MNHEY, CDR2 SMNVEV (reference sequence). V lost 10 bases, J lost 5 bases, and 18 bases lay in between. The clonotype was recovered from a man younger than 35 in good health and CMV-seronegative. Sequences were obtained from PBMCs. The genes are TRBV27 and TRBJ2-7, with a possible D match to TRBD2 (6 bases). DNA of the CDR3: TGTGCCACCACCGATGGAGGGAGGCACGAGCAGTACTTC. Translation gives CATTDGGRHEQYF.